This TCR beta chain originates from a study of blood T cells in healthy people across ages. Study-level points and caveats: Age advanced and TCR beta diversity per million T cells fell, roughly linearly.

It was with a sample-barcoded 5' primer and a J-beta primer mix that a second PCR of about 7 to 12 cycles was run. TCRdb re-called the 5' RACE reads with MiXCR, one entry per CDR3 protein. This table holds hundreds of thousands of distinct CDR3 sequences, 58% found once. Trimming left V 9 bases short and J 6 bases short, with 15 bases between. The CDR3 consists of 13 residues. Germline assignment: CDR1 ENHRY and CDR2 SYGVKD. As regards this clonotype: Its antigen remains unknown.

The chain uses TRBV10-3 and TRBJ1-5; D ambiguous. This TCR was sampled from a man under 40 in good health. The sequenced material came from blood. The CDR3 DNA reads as TGTGCCATATTGGACCTAGAGGGTCAGCCCCAGCATTTT. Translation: CAILDLEGQPQHF.